This T cell receptor beta chain was sequenced for a study of cytomegalovirus exposure and HLA in healthy donors. V was clipped by 1 base and J by 6 bases; unmatched bases: 11. CDR3 length equals 18 residues. Germline CDR1 is SGHAT and CDR2 is FQNNGV. With 60 Vbeta and 13 Jbeta primers, the PCR was carried out. Repertoires were generated with immunoSEQ multiplex PCR, while TCRdb's copy carries only in-frame clones and drops some. This table holds roughly 200,000 clones, around four fifths found once. V usage is TRBV11-2 and J usage is TRBJ2-1; TRBD1 aligns across 11 bases. Specimen: PBMCs. The sequence came from a man aged 50 or older in good health and CMV-seronegative. The CDR3 is CASSLAPGQGAAGNEQFF. The CDR3 DNA reads TGTGCCAGCAGCTTAGCACCCGGACAGGGGGCGGCGGGCAATGAGCAGTTCTTC.